Listed below are T cell receptor beta chains from one sample, sequenced in a study of shared clonotypes between healthy human individuals. Libraries were prepared by immunoSEQ multiplex PCR; TCRdb keeps only in-frame clonotypes and omits some of them. The sample gives some 2.4 million clones, under 95% of which show up once; roughly 0.36% is in the top ten. Sequenced material: naive CD4+ T cells from PBMCs. The receptor source for this set is a man younger than 30 in good health. Some clones in this sample may be carry-over from other donors' samples. CDR3s include the opening cysteine and the closing phenylalanine or tryptophan. The D gene is left open where the match is weak. Some rows have no size entry. The others give once, few or many, or a class for an expanded clone.

len,abundance,j_gene,d_gene,v_gene,CDR3aa,CDR3nt
13,.,TRBJ2-3,.,TRBV6-5,CASSYDPTDTQYF,TGTGCCAGCAGTTACGATCCCACAGATACGCAGTATTTT
14,.,TRBJ1-1,.,TRBV29-1,CSAQQGPMNTEAFF,TGCAGCGCCCAACAGGGCCCCATGAACACTGAAGCTTTCTTT
13,few,TRBJ1-1,.,TRBV4-2,CASSQDYGTEAFF,TGTGCCAGCAGCCAAGACTATGGCACTGAAGCTTTCTTT
14,.,TRBJ1-1,.,TRBV7-2,CASSSVGGVTEAFF,TGTGCCAGCAGCTCAGTGGGGGGGGTCACTGAAGCTTTCTTT
15,.,TRBJ2-2,.,TRBV11-3,CASSPRDLNTGELFF,TGTGCCAGCAGCCCCCGGGACTTGAACACCGGGGAGCTGTTTTTT
14,.,TRBJ2-7,.,TRBV18,CASSSPGSDYEQYF,TGTGCCAGCTCCTCCCCCGGCAGTGATTACGAGCAGTACTTC
18,.,TRBJ2-2,TRBD1,TRBV5-1,CASSFYLGQGAHTGELFF,TGCGCCAGCAGCTTTTACCTGGGACAGGGAGCGCACACCGGGGAGCTGTTTTTT
15,.,TRBJ1-4,TRBD1,TRBV6-6,CASSLTGVANEKLFF,TGTGCCAGCAGTCTTACAGGGGTGGCCAATGAAAAACTGTTTTTT
13,.,TRBJ2-2,.,TRBV28,CASSLGNTGELFF,TGTGCCAGCAGTTTGGGCAACACCGGGGAGCTGTTTTTT
17,.,TRBJ2-1,.,TRBV7-9,CASSLVLDYSSYNEQFF,TGTGCCAGCAGCTTAGTTTTAGACTACAGCTCCTACAATGAGCAGTTCTTC
15,.,TRBJ1-6,TRBD1,TRBV5-1,CASSAGTGVHSPLHF,TGCGCCAGCAGCGCTGGGACAGGGGTTCATTCACCCCTCCACTTT
15,.,TRBJ2-3,TRBD2,TRBV7-2,CASSLYAGAGDTQYF,TGTGCCAGCAGCTTATATGCGGGAGCAGGAGATACGCAGTATTTT
14,.,TRBJ2-1,.,TRBV6-1,CASSPSPGVGEQFF,TGTGCCAGCAGTCCATCCCCGGGGGTTGGGGAGCAGTTCTTC
16,.,TRBJ2-3,TRBD2,TRBV27,CASSPPLAGVLDTQYF,TGTGCCAGCAGTCCCCCCCTAGCGGGAGTTTTGGATACGCAGTATTTT
17,.,TRBJ2-3,TRBD2,TRBV5-1,CASSSRLAGGSTDTQYF,TGCGCCAGCAGCTCAAGACTAGCGGGAGGGAGCACAGATACGCAGTATTTT
18,.,TRBJ2-2,TRBD2,TRBV11-3,CASSLSLGLAENTGELFF,TGTGCCAGCAGCTTGTCTTTGGGACTAGCGGAAAACACCGGGGAGCTGTTTTTT
12,.,TRBJ1-1,.,TRBV6-5,CASSAGPTEAFF,TGTGCCAGCAGTGCAGGGCCCACTGAAGCTTTCTTT
15,.,TRBJ2-7,.,TRBV4-1,CASSQPRDSQPEQYF,TGCGCCAGCAGCCAACCCCGGGACTCCCAACCCGAGCAGTACTTC
12,once,TRBJ2-5,.,TRBV10-3,CAISQARETQYF,TGTGCCATCAGTCAAGCGCGGGAGACCCAGTACTTC
13,.,TRBJ2-5,.,TRBV28,CASASGEKETQYF,TGTGCCAGCGCGTCCGGGGAAAAAGAGACCCAGTACTTC
17,.,TRBJ1-2,TRBD1,TRBV7-9,CASSLEIGRTGDGGYTF,TGTGCCAGCAGCTTAGAGATCGGGCGGACAGGGGACGGTGGCTACACCTTC
15,.,TRBJ2-3,TRBD2,TRBV7-2,CASSLGGSGSWEQYF,TGTGCCAGCAGCTTAGGGGGCAGCGGGAGTTGGGAACAGTATTTT
14,.,TRBJ2-7,TRBD2,TRBV2,CATLRTSGSYEQYF,TGTGCCACCCTCCGGACTAGCGGTTCCTACGAGCAGTACTTC
18,.,TRBJ2-5,TRBD2,TRBV7-9,CASSLGLAGPQYQETQYF,TGTGCCAGCAGCCTAGGACTAGCGGGACCTCAGTACCAAGAGACCCAGTACTTC
18,.,TRBJ2-7,TRBD1,TRBV4-1,CASSQDPFRDRGHFEQYF,TGCGCCAGCAGCCAAGATCCTTTTCGGGACAGGGGTCATTTCGAGCAGTACTTC
14,.,TRBJ1-1,TRBD1,TRBV5-4,CASGTGGQGEGAFF,TGTGCCAGCGGGACGGGGGGACAGGGGGAAGGGGCTTTCTTT
14,once,TRBJ2-7,.,TRBV30,CAWAPGQRNYEQYF,TGTGCCTGGGCGCCGGGACAACGAAACTACGAGCAGTACTTC
14,.,TRBJ1-5,.,TRBV29-1,CSHPPGEVDQPQHF,TGCAGCCATCCCCCGGGAGAAGTTGATCAGCCCCAGCATTTT
13,.,TRBJ2-7,.,TRBV19,CASSFTLAAEQYF,TGTGCCAGTAGTTTTACGTTAGCGGCCGAGCAGTACTTC
14,once,TRBJ1-4,.,TRBV28,CASSSRWGDEKLFF,TGTGCCAGCAGCTCTCGATGGGGGGATGAAAAACTGTTTTTT
14,.,TRBJ1-2,.,TRBV28,CASSPYGDNYGYTF,TGTGCCAGCAGCCCTTATGGGGATAACTATGGCTACACCTTC
15,.,TRBJ2-7,TRBD2,TRBV27,CASSLTSGRVREQYF,TGTGCCAGCAGTTTGACTAGCGGGAGAGTACGGGAGCAGTACTTC
17,.,TRBJ2-7,.,TRBV11-2,CASSSIIDTRNSYEQYF,TGTGCCAGCAGCTCTATAATTGACACCCGAAATTCCTACGAGCAGTACTTC
13,.,TRBJ1-1,TRBD1,TRBV5-4,CASSLGQGGKAFF,TGTGCCAGCAGCTTGGGCCAGGGGGGGAAAGCTTTCTTT
15,.,TRBJ2-2,TRBD2,TRBV5-1,CASSLIAGEAGELFF,TGCGCCAGCAGCTTGATAGCGGGAGAGGCCGGGGAGCTGTTTTTT
16,.,TRBJ2-7,TRBD2,TRBV7-2,CASSLDLAGPPREQYF,TGTGCCAGCAGCTTAGACTTAGCGGGGCCACCTAGGGAGCAGTACTTC
13,once,TRBJ2-2,TRBD1,TRBV9,CASSVPGGGELFF,TGTGCCAGCAGCGTACCAGGGGGCGGGGAGCTGTTTTTT
14,.,TRBJ2-1,TRBD2,TRBV9,CASSMASGYNEQFF,TGTGCCAGCAGCATGGCTAGCGGGTACAATGAGCAGTTCTTC
16,.,TRBJ2-6,.,TRBV10-3,CAISESGVSGANVLTF,TGTGCCATCAGTGAGTCAGGGGTATCTGGGGCCAACGTCCTGACTTTC
16,.,TRBJ1-1,.,TRBV25-1,CASSEAGGAPNTEAFF,TGTGCCAGCAGCGAGGCAGGAGGGGCACCGAACACTGAAGCTTTCTTT
14,.,TRBJ1-4,.,TRBV5-1,CASSLGAEGRKLFF,TGCGCCAGCAGCTTGGGGGCGGAGGGGAGGAAACTGTTTTTT
17,.,TRBJ2-6,TRBD1,TRBV28,CASSLGQGVLGANVLTF,TGTGCCAGCAGTTTGGGACAGGGGGTGCTTGGGGCCAACGTCCTGACTTTC
15,.,TRBJ1-5,.,TRBV27,CASSLIRGANQPQHF,TGTGCCAGCAGTTTAATTAGGGGGGCGAATCAGCCCCAGCATTTT
15,.,TRBJ1-4,.,TRBV7-9,CASSKGTLTNEKLFF,TGTGCCAGCAGCAAAGGGACACTTACTAATGAAAAACTGTTTTTT
14,once,TRBJ2-5,TRBD2,TRBV14,CASSKSGSWETQYF,TGTGCCAGCAGCAAAAGCGGGAGTTGGGAGACCCAGTACTTC
11,.,TRBJ2-5,.,TRBV2,CASRATETQYF,TGTGCCAGCAGGGCCACGGAGACCCAGTACTTC
17,.,TRBJ1-4,TRBD1,TRBV15,CATSRGDRGAANEKLFF,TGTGCCACCAGCAGAGGCGACAGGGGAGCGGCTAATGAAAAACTGTTTTTT
15,.,TRBJ2-2,.,TRBV6-5,CASSYSFRGPGELFF,TGTGCCAGCAGTTACTCTTTCCGGGGGCCCGGGGAGCTGTTTTTT